The source of this TCR beta chain is a study of blood T cell repertoires in COVID-19. Background on the study: Some COVID-19 samples were acute and others convalescent; all came from the United States, Italy and Spain.

This clone was counted a single time. The CDR3 contains 14 residues. The V and J ends lost 5 bases and 4 bases, in that order; junction bases with no gene match: 8. Germline CDR1 is SGHRS and CDR2 is YFSETQ. In the original analysis: For nucleated cells, counts were estimated from reference gene primer amplification. Libraries were prepared by immunoSEQ multiplex PCR; TCRdb keeps only in-frame clonotypes and omits some of them. V, J and clone size are those of that table, while D and trimming were read from the DNA. The repertoire includes 45,000 to 65,000 clones, 89% of them detected once, and over 15% sits in the top ten.

Sequencing was performed on peripheral blood. This TCR was recovered from a human donor in a cohort sampled during active COVID-19. V and J are TRBV5-1 and TRBJ1-2, with TRBD1 matching over 7 bases. DNA of the CDR3: TGCGCCAGCAGAAAAGACAGGGTTTTCTATGGCTACACCTTC. Translating gives CASRKDRVFYGYTF.